The 13 T cell receptor beta chains listed next were all sequenced from one sample in a study of Ad26.COV2.S vaccination and SARS-CoV-2 variants. Treatment described: 15 to 20 received Ad26.COV2.S at low or high dose, single or two shots; roughly 5 received placebo; per-sample allocation not given. Vaccine and placebo recipients were sampled on day 63 after the first injection. Only in-frame clones appear in the TCRdb table, and some are missing; sequencing was by immunoSEQ multiplex PCR. The table shows a few hundred thousand clones, with roughly 88% occurring only once. The source was peripheral blood, collected in a trial of Ad26.COV2.S vaccine versus placebo. Receptors were obtained from a person aged 18 to 65 who received the Ad26.COV2.S COVID-19 vaccine or a placebo.

The chain employs TRBV20-1 and TRBJ2-5; TRBD2 agrees at 11 bases. This CDR3 is 18 amino acids long. V trimming: 3 bases; J trimming: 9 bases; junction bases outside the gene matches: 21. CDR1 and CDR2 from the germline V gene are DFQATT and SNEGSKA (reference sequence). CDR3 sequence (DNA): TGCAGTGCTAGTGTAGCGGGGGGGCCTTTGGTGTTACGGGTTCCCCAGTACTTC. Its translation is CSASVAGGPLVLRVPQYF.

The sample holds one count of this clone. The chain has TRBV6-2 or TRBV6-3 and TRBJ1-5; weak D call: TRBD1 (6 bases). With 1 base removed from V and 4 bases from J, the gap between germline ends came to 11 bases. The germline gives CDR1 MNHEY, CDR2 SVGEGT. The CDR3 covers 15 residues. The CDR3 DNA is TGTGCCAGCAGTTACTATGGACAGATAAATCAGCCCCAGCATTTT. Amino acids: CASSYYGQINQPQHF.

This chain links TRBV2 with TRBJ1-6, with unresolved D. The germline V and J ends were trimmed by 8 bases and 15 bases, with 17 bases remaining between them. Germline CDR1 and CDR2: SNHLY and FYNNEI. This CDR3 is 12 amino acids long. The CDR3 DNA reads as TGTGCCAGCGCTCTCCTTCTCGAAATCCTCCACTTT. Translating gives CASALLLEILHF. Using reference TRBV2 and TRBJ1-6 for the parts outside the CDR3, the full variable domain is EPEVTQTPSHQVTQMGQEVILRCVPISNHLYFYWYRQILGQKVEFLVSFYNNEISEKSEIFDDQFSVERPDGSNFTLKIRSTKLEDSAMYFCASALLLEILHFGNGTRLTVT.

The CDR3 coding sequence is TGTGCCAGCAGTGAATATGCCCTAGCGGGGCTCTACGAGACCCAGTACTTC. Protein product: CASSEYALAGLYETQYF. The V call is TRBV25-1, the J call TRBJ2-5; 9 nucleotides agree with TRBD2. The junction had 10 bases not matched to a gene; V was cut back by 0 bases and J by 5 bases. CDR1 is MGHDK, CDR2 SYGVNS, per germline. This CDR3 has 17 residues.

The chain has TRBV6-5 and TRBJ1-2; 7 bases are a match to TRBD1. CDR3 length equals 13 residues. Germline V lookup: CDR1 MNHEY, CDR2 SVGAGI. V shed 10 bases and J 7 bases; nucleotides not matched to a gene: 12. The DNA of the CDR3 is TGTGCCACCTCACCCGGGGACAGCGGTGGCTACACCTTC. This translates into CATSPGDSGGYTF.

The rearrangement joins TRBV12-3 or TRBV12-4 to TRBJ1-6; 7 nucleotides line up with TRBD1. The CDR3 covers 13 residues. V trimming: 5 bases; J trimming: 9 bases; junction bases outside the gene matches: 4. In nucleotides, the CDR3 is TGTGCCAGCAGTCTCACAGGGGTTTCACCCCTCCACTTT. This translates into CASSLTGVSPLHF.

The gene calls are TRBV19 and TRBJ1-6, with TRBD1 matching over 8 bases. The CDR3 spans 16 residues. With 5 bases clipped from V and 7 bases from J, the junction kept 10 bases outside the gene matches. CDR1 is LNHDA and CDR2 is SQIVND in the germline V gene (reference sequence). The CDR3 DNA is TGTGCCAGTAGTCCATGGACAGGGCAAATGAATTCACCCCTCCACTTT. Encoded protein: CASSPWTGQMNSPLHF.

The chain uses TRBV19 and TRBJ1-1; possibly TRBD1 for D (6 bases). The germline V and J ends were trimmed by 8 bases and 5 bases, with 27 bases remaining between them. The CDR3 loop spans 17 amino acids. The germline CDR1 and CDR2 sequences are LNHDA and SQIVND (reference sequence). The CDR3 DNA reads TGTGCCAGTTTTTACTGCCGGGACACCCAACGAGTAACTGAAGCTTTCTTT. It specifies CASFYCRDTQRVTEAFF.

The rearrangement links TRBV4-3 to TRBJ2-1; 12 positions match TRBD2. The CDR3 loop spans 17 amino acids. Germline CDR1 reads LGHNA; CDR2 reads YSLEER. V was pared by 0 bases and J by 4 bases, with 4 bases of the junction left unmatched. The CDR3 reads CASSQDPGLAGYNEQFF. DNA of the CDR3: TGCGCCAGCAGCCAAGATCCAGGACTAGCGGGGTACAATGAGCAGTTCTTC.

The chain links TRBV3-1 (or the pseudogene TRBV3-2) to TRBJ2-7, with TRBD1 matching over 9 bases. V was pared by 10 bases and J by 3 bases, with 13 bases of the junction left unmatched. The CDR3 has 15 residues. CDR1 and CDR2 from the germline V gene are LGHDT and YNNKEL (reference sequence). CDR3 amino acids: CAISRDRAPIYEQYF. The CDR3 nucleotides are TGTGCCATTTCCCGGGACAGGGCCCCGATCTACGAGCAGTACTTC.

The chain uses TRBV4-1 and TRBJ1-4; D not resolved. Trimming took 0 bases from V and 7 from J, leaving 12 bases between them. The CDR3 has 15 residues. Germline CDR1 reads MGHRA; CDR2 reads YSYEKL. The CDR3 reads CASSQDSLSPEKLFF. CDR3 DNA: TGCGCCAGCAGCCAAGATTCGTTGAGTCCTGAAAAACTGTTTTTT.

The chain joins TRBV13 to TRBJ2-5, with TRBD2 matching 7 bases. CDR1 PRHDT and CDR2 FYEKMQ come from the germline V gene (reference sequence). The CDR3 is made up of 16 amino acids. The ends lost 3 bases at V and 2 bases at J; junction bases unmatched: 9. This CDR3 reads CASSFSSGEFQETQYF. The CDR3 DNA is TGTGCCAGCAGCTTTTCCAGCGGGGAGTTTCAAGAGACCCAGTACTTC.

The V gene is TRBV6-5, the J gene TRBJ2-1; TRBD2 aligns across 8 bases. CDR1 MNHEY and CDR2 SVGAGI come from the germline V gene. This CDR3 is 15 amino acids long. After removal of 5 bases from V and 4 bases from J, the junction contained 7 bases not matched to a gene. The CDR3 here is CASSRGGTKYNEQFF. The CDR3 DNA follows: TGTGCCAGCAGTCGGGGGGGGACCAAATACAATGAGCAGTTCTTC.